This passage covers 16 T cell receptor beta chains from one sample sequenced in a study of cytomegalovirus exposure and HLA in healthy donors. Vbeta (60) and Jbeta (13) primers were used in the PCR. The data were produced by immunoSEQ multiplex PCR, yet TCRdb's version contains in-frame clones alone and is incomplete. In the table there are approximately 150,000 clones, approximately 80% of which are singletons. Specimen: PBMCs. The receptors originated from a woman aged 40 to 55 in good health and CMV-seropositive.

There are a few counts of this clone. The chain couples TRBV7-9 to TRBJ1-4, with D perhaps matching TRBD1 (6 bases). Trimming shortened V by 2 bases and J by 10 bases, and 20 bases separated the two germline ends. CDR1 is SEHNR and CDR2 is FQNEAQ in the germline V gene (reference sequence). The CDR3 is 16 amino acids. CDR3 in amino acids: CASSLRRDKDLGKLFF. As DNA, the CDR3 is TGTGCCAGCAGCTTACGACGGGACAAAGACCTTGGAAAACTGTTTTTT.

This clone was seen more than once but under ten times. The rearrangement uses TRBV6-1 and TRBJ1-5; D may be TRBD1 (6 bases). The germline V and J ends were trimmed by 6 bases and 1 base, with 10 bases remaining between them. Germline V gives CDR1 MNHNS, CDR2 SASEGT. The CDR3 sequence is 14 residues long. CDR3 DNA: TGTGCCAGCAGGTCTACAGGGAGCAATCAGCCCCAGCATTTT. Encoded protein: CASRSTGSNQPQHF.

The sample holds one count of this clone. This chain joins TRBV29-1 and TRBJ1-1; D is perhaps TRBD1 (5 bases). Germline CDR1 reads SQVTM; CDR2 reads ANQGSEA. The V gene lost 7 bases and the J gene lost 2 bases, with 14 bases spanning the gap. There are 13 residues in the CDR3. The CDR3 reads CSGGPGPNTEAFF. The CDR3 DNA sequence: TGCAGCGGGGGCCCAGGACCCAACACTGAAGCTTTCTTT.

DNA of the CDR3: TGTGCCAGCAGTTACTTAACAGGAGTCTACGAGCAGTACTTC. Its translation: CASSYLTGVYEQYF. The V and J genes are TRBV6-5 and TRBJ2-7; D may be TRBD1 (5 bases). The V end was cut by 1 base, the J end by 3 bases, with 10 bases between. Germline V gives CDR1 MNHEY, CDR2 SVGAGI. The length of the CDR3 is 14 residues.

This sequence joins TRBV5-6 and TRBJ2-3; weak D call: TRBD1 (5 bases). The germline V and J ends were trimmed by 10 bases and 0 bases, with 15 bases remaining between them. Looked up from germline, CDR1 is SGHDT and CDR2 is YYEEEE. The CDR3 loop spans 14 amino acids. The CDR3 DNA reads as TGTGCCTCTTACCCAGGGTCTAGCACAGATACGCAGTATTTT. Encoded protein: CASYPGSSTDTQYF. Using reference TRBV5-6 and TRBJ2-3 for the parts outside the CDR3, the full variable domain is DAGVTQSPTHLIKTRGQQVTLRCSPKSGHDTVSWYQQALGQGPQFIFQYYEEEERQRGNFPDRFSGHQFPNYSSELNVNALLLGDSALYLCASYPGSSTDTQYFGPGTRLTVL.

Comments on this clone: Without the conserved terminal phenylalanine or tryptophan, this CDR3 likely stems from a read error. J is TRBJ2-7 and V is TRBV10-3, with TRBD1 matching 7 bases. Trimming cost V 11 bases and J 2 bases; bases outside gene matches: 6. Germline CDR1 is ENHRY and CDR2 is SYGVKD. This CDR3 comprises 12 residues. The CDR3: CASRDSPYEQYL. CDR3 bases: TGTGCCTCCCGGGACAGTCCCTACGAGCAGTACCTC.

The chain recombines TRBV30 with TRBJ1-5; TRBD1 aligns across 9 bases. CDR3 length: 15 amino acids. CDR1 and CDR2 (germline): GTSNPN, SVGIG (reference sequence). V was pared by 3 bases and J by 7 bases, with 10 bases of the junction left unmatched. CDR3: CAWSLPRTGVQPQHF. CDR3 bases: TGTGCCTGGAGCCTCCCCCGGACAGGGGTCCAGCCCCAGCATTTT.

The chain combines TRBV30 with TRBJ2-3; tentatively, D is TRBD2 (6 bases). V was cut by 5 bases and J by 6 bases, with 9 bases left in between. In germline, CDR1 is GTSNPN, CDR2 SVGIG (reference sequence). This CDR3 is 11 amino acids long. The CDR3 DNA follows: TGTGCCTGGGCCAGCGGGGATACGCAGTATTTT. Protein: CAWASGDTQYF.

The J gene is TRBJ2-3, the V gene TRBV10-3, with 7 bases identical to TRBD1. This CDR3 contains 15 residues. The V gene's germline CDR1 is ENHRY and CDR2 SYGVKD. Trimming at V came to 10 bases and at J to 4 bases, leaving 14 bases not matched to a gene. DNA of the CDR3: TGTGCCACCTCTATAGGGGGCGTAGAAGCAGATACGCAGTATTTT. It is translated as CATSIGGVEADTQYF.

V usage is TRBV5-1 and J usage is TRBJ1-6; no reliable D call. Germline V lookup: CDR1 SGHRS, CDR2 YFSETQ. CDR3 length: 15 amino acids. V gave up 0 bases and J gave up 10 bases, with 14 bases separating them. Here the CDR3 DNA reads TGCGCCAGCAGCTTGGACGGGGTTGCAGGCTCACCCCTCCACTTT. It is translated as CASSLDGVAGSPLHF.

V and J are TRBV29-1 and TRBJ2-4; no firm D call. Trimming shortened V by 2 bases and J by 2 bases, and 10 bases separated the two germline ends. This CDR3 has 14 amino acids. CDR1 is SQVTM and CDR2 is ANQGSEA in the germline V gene. The CDR3 sequence is CSVETPRSKNIQYF. The CDR3 nucleotides are TGCAGCGTTGAAACCCCCAGGTCCAAAAACATTCAGTACTTC.

The chain combines TRBV19 with TRBJ1-1, with TRBD1 matching 9 bases. CDR1 and CDR2 (germline): LNHDA, SQIVND (reference sequence). CDR3 length equals 16 residues. The junction had 7 bases not matched to a gene; V was cut back by 5 bases and J by 0 bases. CDR3 in DNA: TGTGCCAGTAGTTTCGGACAGGGGAGGATGAACACTGAAGCTTTCTTT. Amino acids: CASSFGQGRMNTEAFF.

The chain carries TRBV5-1 and TRBJ1-6; D unresolved. The CDR3 length is 15 residues. The germline V and J ends were trimmed by 5 bases and 8 bases, with 17 bases remaining between them. Per the germline V gene, CDR1 is SGHRS and CDR2 is YFSETQ. The CDR3 nucleotides read TGCGCCAGCAGTCCGTCCCAACGTAGTGATTCACCCCTCCACTTT. Its translation: CASSPSQRSDSPLHF.

This rearrangement joins TRBV21-1 to TRBJ1-5; the listed D gene, TRBD1, was not tested against the DNA. TRBV21-1 is recorded as a pseudogene. The CDR3 is made up of 14 amino acids. In nucleotides, the CDR3 is TGTGCCAGCAGCAAACACACATTCAATCAGCCCCAGCATTTT. Amino acids: CASSKHTFNQPQHF.

As concerns this clone: Sequence at one end of the junction differs from germline and may be a read error. This chain links TRBV19 with TRBJ1-3; TRBD1 aligns across 7 bases. This CDR3 region has 11 residues. Germline V gene sequence: CDR1 LNHDA, CDR2 SQIVND (reference sequence). The CDR3 sequence: CASSNTGALSF. DNA for the CDR3: TGTGCCAGTAGCAATACAGGGGCCCTCAGTTTT.

The chain has TRBV7-9 and TRBJ1-5, with D maybe TRBD1 (5 bases). CDR1 and CDR2 from the germline V gene are SEHNR and FQNEAQ (reference sequence). This CDR3 has 14 amino acids. Between the trimmed V and J ends, which lost 4 bases and 6 bases, there was a span of 13 bases. CDR3 nucleotide sequence: TGTGCCAGCAGCTCGGTCAGGGATAGTCAGCCCCAGCATTTT. It encodes CASSSVRDSQPQHF.